One T cell receptor beta chain is described in this entry. The CDR3 contains 12 residues. Trimming cost V 1 base and J 4 bases, with 3 bases left between them. Germline assignment: CDR1 MNHEY and CDR2 SVGEGT. TCRdb itself ran the RACE reads through MiXCR, one entry per CDR3 protein. Here the sample spans tens of thousands of distinct CDR3 sequences, about 10% being singletons. Indicated time point: patch test 1, 2 weeks after DPC sensitization. Documented treatment: therapeutic diphenylcyclopropenone sensitization with weekly scalp DPC. These data belong to a study of human T cells and chemical hapten exposure.

The receptor's source is a woman aged 45-60 years with alopecia areata. Some clones in this sample may be carry-over from other donors' samples. J is TRBJ2-3 and V is TRBV6-2 or TRBV6-3; the D is unclear. The source was whole blood, collected in connection with sensitization to the hapten diphenylcyclopropenone (DPC). The CDR3 is CASSYFADTQYF. The CDR3 DNA is TGTGCCAGCAGTTACTTCGCAGATACGCAGTATTTT.